The sequence of this T cell receptor (beta chain) was determined in a study of blood T cell repertoires in COVID-19. Turning to the study itself: Both acute and convalescent COVID-19 samples were obtained from the United States, Italy and Spain. Sources were T cells, B-cell-depleted T cells, or PBMCs; the material itself was cDNA or gDNA.

V lost 2 bases, J lost 1 base, and 6 bases stayed unmatched. This CDR3 has 17 residues. Germline CDR1 is KGHSH and CDR2 is LQKENI. Original data processing: Estimation of nucleated cell counts was performed using reference gene primer amplification. Clones were read by immunoSEQ multiplex PCR, and TCRdb kept only the in-frame ones, dropping some. V and J calls and clone size are given by that table; D and trimming were obtained from the DNA. Of around 300,000 clones listed, approximately 83% are singletons. In this sample, this clone turned up a few times. This rearrangement joins TRBV18 to TRBJ1-3; 9 nucleotides agree with TRBD1. The sequence derives from a woman aged 30 to 39 who had recovered from COVID-19. The specimen was peripheral blood. The DNA for the CDR3 is TGTGCCAGCTCACCATCGTTGACAGGGGGATCTGGAAACACCATATATTTT. This gives the protein CASSPSLTGGSGNTIYF.